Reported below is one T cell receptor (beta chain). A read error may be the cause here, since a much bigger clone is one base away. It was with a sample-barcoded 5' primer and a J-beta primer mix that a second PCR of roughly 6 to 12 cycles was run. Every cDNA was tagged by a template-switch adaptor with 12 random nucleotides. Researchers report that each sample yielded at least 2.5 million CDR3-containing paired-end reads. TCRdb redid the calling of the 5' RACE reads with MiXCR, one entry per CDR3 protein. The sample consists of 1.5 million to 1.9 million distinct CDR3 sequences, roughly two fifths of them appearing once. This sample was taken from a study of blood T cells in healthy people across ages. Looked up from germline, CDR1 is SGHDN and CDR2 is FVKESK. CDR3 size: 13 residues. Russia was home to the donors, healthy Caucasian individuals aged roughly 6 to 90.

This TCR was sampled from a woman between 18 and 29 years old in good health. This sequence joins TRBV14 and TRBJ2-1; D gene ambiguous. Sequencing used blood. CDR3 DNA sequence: TGTGCCAGCAGCCAAGATAACGGCAATGGGCAGTTCTTC. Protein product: CASSQDNGNGQFF.